This entry lists 2 T cell receptor beta chains sequenced from one sample in a study of Ad26.COV2.S vaccination and SARS-CoV-2 variants. Only in-frame clones appear in the TCRdb table, and some are missing; sequencing was by immunoSEQ multiplex PCR. The sample yields around 310,000 clones, about nine tenths seen once. As to treatment: approximately 18 received Ad26.COV2.S at low or high dose, single or two shots; 5 received placebo; per-sample allocation not given. After the first vaccine or placebo injection, samples were drawn on day 63. The sample consisted of peripheral blood, taken in a trial of Ad26.COV2.S vaccine versus placebo. The receptor set was obtained from a person aged 18-65 years who received the Ad26.COV2.S COVID-19 vaccine or a placebo.

The chain has TRBV6-2 or TRBV6-3 and TRBJ2-1; 8 nucleotides align to TRBD2. The CDR3 has 15 residues. V shed 2 bases, J shed 0 bases, and the junction held 0 bases outside the gene matches. The germline gives CDR1 MNHEY, CDR2 SVGEGT. CDR3 coding DNA: TGTGCCAGCAGTTACGGGACTAGCTCCTACAATGAGCAGTTCTTC. The encoded protein is CASSYGTSSYNEQFF.

J is TRBJ1-1 and V is TRBV5-4, with D unresolved. V was clipped by 4 bases and J by 2 bases, with 18 bases between them. The V gene's germline CDR1 is SGHNT and CDR2 YYREEE (reference sequence). The CDR3 is 16 residues long. CDR3 protein: CASSGAASPLNTEAFF. The CDR3 DNA reads as TGTGCCAGCAGCGGCGCGGCATCACCCTTAAACACTGAAGCTTTCTTT.